The sequence of this TCR beta chain was determined in a study of blood T cell repertoires in COVID-19. In the study overall: Donors in the United States, Italy and Spain gave samples during acute or convalescent COVID-19. Sample material is recorded as cDNA or gDNA derived from T cells, B-cell-depleted T cells, or PBMCs.

Germline-derived CDR1 and CDR2 are LGHNA and YNFKEQ. V was trimmed by 0 bases and J by 11 bases, leaving 23 bases between them. The CDR3 has 17 amino acids. Source study methods: Using reference gene primer amplification, nucleated cell counts were estimated. The method was immunoSEQ multiplex PCR; TCRdb's version includes in-frame clones alone and lacks a portion of them. V and J calls plus clone size are reproduced from that table; the DNA served to infer D and trimming. The profile shows roughly 250,000 clones, 75% to 85% of them singletons. This TCR derives from a human donor in a cohort sampled during active COVID-19. The J gene is TRBJ1-5, the V gene TRBV4-2; D gene uncertain. Specimen: peripheral blood. As DNA, the CDR3 is TGTGCCAGCAGCCAAGATGGATCCGACCTGCTATTAGACTCCCAGCATTTT. Translated, it gives CASSQDGSDLLLDSQHF.